This is a list of T cell receptor beta chains from one sample in a study of beta chain features in type 1 diabetes. Clones were sequenced by immunoSEQ multiplex PCR, and TCRdb holds only the in-frame ones, with some missing. The sample holds about 15,000 clones, around 69% seen once. The sample was stem cell memory CD4+ T cells from blood. These receptors were obtained from a woman between 18 and 29 years old with type 1 diabetes. Each CDR3 is given without its conserved first and last residue. Fields, in order: V gene, J gene, D gene, CDR3 length, clone size, CDR3 protein. The D gene is left open where the match is weak. Clone size appears in some rows only: once, few, many, or a class for an expanded clone.

v_call: TRBV11-2; j_call: TRBJ2-5; d_call: .; cdr3_length: 11; clone_size: .; cdr3_aa: ASSLVWAETQY
v_call: TRBV7-8; j_call: TRBJ2-5; d_call: TRBD1; cdr3_length: 11; clone_size: .; cdr3_aa: ASSTRQGETQY
v_call: TRBV2; j_call: TRBJ1-2; d_call: TRBD1; cdr3_length: 17; clone_size: few; cdr3_aa: ASSEDSRRQGAREGGYT
v_call: TRBV5-1; j_call: TRBJ2-5; d_call: TRBD1; cdr3_length: 14; clone_size: .; cdr3_aa: ASSPIGQGAGETQY
v_call: TRBV10-2; j_call: TRBJ1-1; d_call: TRBD1; cdr3_length: 12; clone_size: .; cdr3_aa: ASTAGGWNTEAF
v_call: TRBV5-4; j_call: TRBJ1-4; d_call: .; cdr3_length: 13; clone_size: .; cdr3_aa: ASSFTGQSNEKLF
v_call: TRBV19; j_call: TRBJ1-2; d_call: .; cdr3_length: 10; clone_size: .; cdr3_aa: ASSHRVDGYT
v_call: TRBV5-4; j_call: TRBJ2-1; d_call: .; cdr3_length: 11; clone_size: few; cdr3_aa: ASSSPGVNEQF
v_call: TRBV7-2; j_call: TRBJ2-3; d_call: TRBD2; cdr3_length: 15; clone_size: .; cdr3_aa: ASSLGPGGVLTDTQY
v_call: TRBV7-3; j_call: TRBJ2-7; d_call: .; cdr3_length: 9; clone_size: .; cdr3_aa: ASSPSYEQY